This is a list of T cell receptor beta chains from one sample in a study of T cell responses to AZD1222 COVID-19 vaccine. Profiling relied on immunoSEQ multiplex PCR, and the TCRdb table lists in-frame clones only, not all of them. Found here are some 100,000 clones, about nine tenths of them singletons; the top ten hold 4.5% to 5.5%. The sample in question was peripheral blood, obtained on day 0 of AZD1222 vaccination. The receptors here all came from an adult in good health. Each CDR3 is given with its conserved first and last residue. D genes are given only for firm matches. Some rows mark clone size as missing; the rest say once, few, many or name a class of expanded clone.

CDR3,DNA,D,size,J,V
CASSGGLSGNTEAFF,TGTGCCAGCAGTGGAGGCCTGAGCGGGAACACTGAAGCTTTCTTT,.,once,TRBJ1-1,TRBV28
CASSPSDTRPAFF,TGTGCCAGCTCACCTTCCGACACCCGCCCAGCTTTCTTT,.,.,TRBJ1-1,TRBV18
CASSLPGTGDTEAFF,TGTGCCAGCAGCTTGCCCGGGACAGGGGACACTGAAGCTTTCTTT,TRBD1,.,TRBJ1-1,TRBV5-4
CASTGGTGLVGDQPQHF,TGTGCCAGTACGGGGGGGACAGGGCTTGTCGGGGATCAGCCCCAGCATTTT,TRBD1,.,TRBJ1-5,TRBV19
CASSLEGNTIYF,TGTGCCAGCAGCTTAGAAGGAAACACCATATATTTT,.,.,TRBJ1-3,TRBV7-9
CASSQDLSDHYGYTF,TGTGCCAGCAGCCAAGATCTGTCGGATCACTATGGCTACACCTTC,.,.,TRBJ1-2,TRBV4-2
CSAEKREDTQYF,TGCAGCGCCGAGAAGAGGGAAGATACGCAGTATTTT,.,.,TRBJ2-3,TRBV29-1
CASSENASPNIQYF,TGTGCCAGCAGTGAAAACGCCAGTCCAAACATTCAGTACTTC,.,.,TRBJ2-4,TRBV6-1
CASSLARGNTEAFF,TGTGCCAGCAGCTTAGCTCGGGGGAACACTGAAGCTTTCTTT,.,once,TRBJ1-1,TRBV11-3
CASSLVGTSGAYNEQFF,TGTGCCAGCAGCTTAGTGGGGACTAGCGGGGCTTACAATGAGCAGTTCTTC,TRBD2,.,TRBJ2-1,TRBV7-2
CASSLGNSNQPQHF,TGTGCCAGCAGCTTAGGGAATAGCAATCAGCCCCAGCATTTT,.,.,TRBJ1-5,TRBV7-9
CASSQDPAGLPYEQYF,TGTGCCAGCAGCCAAGACCCAGCGGGACTTCCCTACGAGCAGTACTTC,TRBD2,.,TRBJ2-7,TRBV4-2
CAISFRTGGLNEQFF,TGTGCCATCAGTTTTAGGACAGGGGGCTTAAATGAGCAGTTCTTC,TRBD1,.,TRBJ2-1,TRBV10-3
CASTINRGNTIYF,TGTGCCAGTACCATCAATCGGGGAAACACCATATATTTT,.,.,TRBJ1-3,TRBV19
CASRGDGSDYGYTF,TGTGCCAGTAGGGGGGACGGTTCGGACTATGGCTACACCTTC,.,.,TRBJ1-2,TRBV19
CASTQDSEKLFF,TGTGCCAGCACCCAGGACAGTGAAAAACTGTTTTTT,.,.,TRBJ1-4,TRBV12-3/TRBV12-4
CASSLNYYEQYF,TGTGCCAGCAGTTTAAACTATTACGAGCAGTACTTC,.,.,TRBJ2-7,TRBV12-3/TRBV12-4
CASSLVAGQNIQYF,TGTGCCAGCAGCTTAGTGGCCGGCCAAAACATTCAGTACTTC,.,.,TRBJ2-4,TRBV7-9